This T cell receptor (beta chain) was recovered during a study of blood T cell repertoires in COVID-19. In the original workflow: Researchers report that nucleated cell counts were estimated from reference gene primer amplification. TCRdb keeps only in-frame clones here, not all; method: immunoSEQ multiplex PCR. Clone size and V and J calls were adopted from that table, with D and trimming inferred from the DNA. The data show under 95,000 clones, with almost 85% seen just once and approximately 1.2% held by the top ten. The CDR3 loop spans 13 amino acids. The V end lost 3 bases, the J end lost 6 bases, and 9 bases lay between the germline ends. Germline values: CDR1 KGHSH, CDR2 LQKENI. This clone was detected only a few times.

The chain recombines TRBV18 with TRBJ2-1; D remains unclear. This sequence originates from a woman aged 80 or over with acute or convalescent COVID-19. The sequencing input was peripheral blood. The CDR3 spells CASSPIQFNEQFF. The DNA for the CDR3 is TGTGCCAGCTCACCGATTCAGTTCAATGAGCAGTTCTTC. The variable domain in full, with the rest retrieved from reference TRBV18 and TRBJ2-1, is NAGVMQNPRHLVRRRGQEARLRCSPMKGHSHVYWYRQLPEEGLKFMVYLQKENIIDESGMPKERFSAEFPKEGPSILRIQQVVRGDSAAYFCASSPIQFNEQFFGPGTRLTVL.